The sequence of this TCR beta chain was determined in a study of long-term antiretroviral therapy in people with HIV. Overall study results and limits: Pre-ART expanded TRB clones stayed dominant throughout, though often decreasing after ART.

The CDR3 length is 15 residues. Germline loops: CDR1 MNHEY, CDR2 SVGAGI. J gave up 3 bases and V 2 bases, and 5 bases lay outside the gene matches. At the survey level, the v3.0 immunoSEQ assay was run. The repertoire was sequenced with immunoSEQ multiplex PCR; TCRdb's copy has only in-frame clones and lacks some. The data contain over 30,000 clones, around 79% of them seen just once; the ten biggest clones take up approximately 2.9%. Points on this clone: Its target is not known.

V and J are TRBV6-5 and TRBJ1-1; TRBD1 matches 8 bases. The sample was unsorted PBMCs, taken 1.9 years after starting antiretroviral therapy. This receptor was taken from a man younger than 35 with HIV. The CDR3 DNA sequence: TGTGCCAGCAGTTACACACCGGACAGGGACACTGAAGCTTTCTTT. Protein product: CASSYTPDRDTEAFF.